This T cell receptor (beta chain) emerged from a study of PD-1 blockade in classical Hodgkin lymphoma (dated by TCRdb to 2018 to 2020). Turning to the overall study: Nivolumab dosing was 3 mg/kg intravenously every 2 weeks, continuing until either disease progression or unacceptable toxicity. The study used TCR beta sequencing and CyTOF to define a peripheral blood immune signature of response to PD-1 blockade in classical Hodgkin lymphoma. On the study overall, not on this receptor specifically: By C4D1, a significant rise was seen in CD4+ TCR diversity but not in CD8+ TCR diversity (p=0.0027 vs p=0.16), and the rise was most apparent among complete responders (p=0.02). Patients starting nivolumab less than 1 year after ASCT had lower diversity and were excluded from later analyses to avoid confounding by immune reconstitution. Baseline TCR diversity was reported to be lower in newly diagnosed patients than in healthy donors and to be lower still in relapsed/refractory patients. Among trial patients, those achieving complete response had baseline diversity similar to that of newly diagnosed patients, while diversity was significantly lower in partial responders and progressors. Only a single clinical trial cohort was studied, and what caused the repertoire differences, possibly disease activity or prior therapy, remained undefined.

The sample's time point label, decoded: cycle 2 day 1 (C2D1) of nivolumab. Every trial patient had relapsed after autologous stem cell transplantation, and cohorts A, B and C differed in prior brentuximab vedotin exposure. A total of more than 55 patients with relapsed/refractory classical Hodgkin lymphoma made up the trial cohort, and each patient's best overall response was complete response, partial response or progressive disease. Trial patients were treated with single-agent nivolumab in the multi-cohort phase II CheckMate 205 trial. An independent review committee assessed best overall response using the 2007 International Working Group response criteria. Trial PBMCs were collected just before the start of nivolumab (C1D1) and during therapy at cycle 2 day 1 and cycle 4 day 1. After peripheral blood was drawn into 8 mL Vacutainer Cell Preparation Tubes, PBMCs were isolated by centrifugation and then cryopreserved.

As concerns this clone: Its antigen is currently not known. Per-base qualities were not stored, and no clone one base away is much larger.

Inclusive of the bounding cysteine and phenylalanine, the CDR3 is 14 residues long. Solely the CDR3 DNA is kept, with 42 bases framed from the first base. CDR1 and CDR2 were assigned from the germline V gene as MDHEN and SYDVKM. V and J lose 1 base and 4 bases, and a span of 7 bases separates them. The Qiagen DNeasy kit was used to extract genomic DNA both from unsorted PBMCs and from the negatively selected CD4+ and CD8+ fractions. Amplification of TCR beta CDR3 regions was done by immunoSEQ multiplex PCR with primers that anneal to V and J segments. A synthetic immune receptor repertoire was used to minimize amplification bias, and any residual bias was removed computationally once sequencing was done. Under the source paper's analysis protocol: Repertoire diversity was quantified as the Shannon entropy index using custom Python scripts. Unsorted, CD4+ and CD8+ repertoires were analyzed separately, except in combined analyses where CD4+ and CD8+ sequences were merged in silico. A clone was considered expanded if an increase in frequency of at least 2-fold after treatment relative to C1D1 was found, and a pseudocount of 0.5 was applied to clones undetected at baseline. Singleton clones were defined as clones with 0 or 1 copy at C1D1, and non-singleton clones were defined as clones with 2 or more copies. Clones expanded in unsorted samples were assigned a CD4+, CD8+ or unknown annotation through matching of protein sequences in sorted samples from the same patient. Diversity changes from C1D1 to C4D1 were tested in paired samples using Wilcoxon tests. The table was pulled from immuneACCESS by TCRdb, which kept in-frame rearrangements only. Such tables lose some clones; where checked, under half of the loss comes from unresolved V genes, and the rest has no known cause. The V and J calls and clone size come from that table; D and trimming were worked out from the DNA. A total of tens of thousands of clones appear in this sample, about 71% of them only once. Together, the top ten hold 3.5% to 4.5% of the sample.

The chain was built from TRBV28 and TRBJ2-2; the D gene lacks a confident call. Sequences were derived from peripheral blood mononuclear cells (PBMCs), sampled before the second cycle of nivolumab. This TCR came from a human donor with classical Hodgkin lymphoma. In nucleotide form, the sequence is TGTGCCAGCAGTTTATCGTGGACCACCGGGGAGCTGTTTTTT. Its protein is CASSLSWTTGELFF.